The rows below give T cell receptor beta chains drawn from one sample of a study of OX40 agonist ivuxolimab in advanced cancers. Measured with immunoSEQ multiplex PCR; TCRdb has only the in-frame clones, and not every one. The profile shows about 44,000 clones, about 95% of them singletons. The source material was CD4+ or CD8+ T cells sorted from blood, sampled in a trial of the OX40 agonist ivuxolimab. Every receptor here comes from an adult with an advanced solid tumor such as melanoma, head and neck, liver or kidney cancer. The CDR3 runs from the conserved cysteine through the conserved F or W. Fields, in order: clone size, CDR3 length, V gene, CDR3 protein. For some rows the clone size is stated as once, few or many, or as a class when expanded; others skip it.

>-|13|TRBV7-9
CASISTGRGGYTF
>-|12|TRBV29-1
CSVGVGNTEAFF
>-|13|TRBV19
CASSIWGKEGYTF
>-|11|TRBV28
CASRYSDGYTF
>-|14|TRBV4-3
CASSQDWGTGELFF
>-|16|TRBV4-1
CASSQDTSTYTDTQYF
>once|16|TRBV11-2
CASSLDPGGRTYEQYF
>-|17|TRBV13
CASSLGLGLLNTGELFF
>-|14|TRBV28
CASSLNQVRTEAFF
>-|12|TRBV19
CASSMGTYEQYF
>-|14|TRBV30
CAWRRFSGTHEQYF
>-|15|TRBV4-2
CASSIGYQGNQPQHF
>-|13|TRBV30
CAARGTSSYEQYF
>once|16|TRBV7-6
CASSFSSREVGNEQFF
>-|10|TRBV28
CAGFRYEQYF
>-|16|TRBV5-6
CASSSTPGTGRYEQYF
>-|15|TRBV7-9
CASSFGVAVYNEQFF
>-|12|TRBV28
CASRGASWTQYF
>-|16|TRBV2
CASSDPGLAGVNEQFF
>-|15|TRBV30
CAWSVGGGGTYEQYF
>-|13|TRBV12-5
CASIPDIDTEAFF
>-|12|TRBV6-6
CASSHELIGAFF
>few|14|TRBV5-4
CASSSQDLAHEQYF
>-|21|TRBV13
CASSLHTQASGPLLTPYEQYF
>-|14|TRBV7-9
CASSLDTAADTQYF
>-|10|TRBV6-5
CASGDGELFF
>-|15|TRBV19
CASSIVGRLNTEAFF
>-|13|TRBV4-1
CASSQAGVYEQYF
>-|15|TRBV5-4
CASSLYSAGGDTQYF
>-|15|TRBV27
CASSLGLMNTGELFF
>-|14|TRBV6-1
CASSEIVGRYGYTF
>-|14|TRBV10-1
CASSEFRGYQPQHF
>-|17|TRBV13
CASSPPYTGGNNYGYTF
>-|15|TRBV29-1
CSGSGTEKSGTEAFF
>-|15|TRBV7-8
CASSSQDSKLYEQYF
>once|12|TRBV19
CASSPSGYEQYF
>-|12|TRBV7-8
CASSLRGDEQFF
>-|14|TRBV19
CASIIGGGAYGYTF
>-|16|TRBV30
CAWSYREHYSNQPQHF
>-|14|TRBV30
CAWETDKGNTEAFF
>-|16|TRBV9
CASSSTPGLAAREQFF
>-|16|TRBV13
CASSAGGLAVSYEQYF
>-|15|TRBV29-1
CSVGAYQGVSYEQYF
>-|15|TRBV6-5
CASSRQGGWDYGYTF
>-|17|TRBV7-2
CASSEAGAWGSTDTQYF
>few|14|TRBV7-9
CASSPLAGDTEAFF